Each of the 8 T cell receptor beta chains below was sequenced from the same sample in a study of blood T cell repertoires in COVID-19. The repertoire was sequenced with immunoSEQ multiplex PCR; TCRdb's copy has only in-frame clones and lacks some. The sample consists of roughly 140,000 clones, over 75% of them appearing once. Sequenced input: PBMCs or T cells enriched from blood (not recorded which). These receptors were taken from a man aged 45-65 years in a cohort exposed to, infected with or recovered from COVID-19 (not recorded which).

The chain recombines TRBV7-9 with TRBJ1-1; D perhaps matches TRBD1 (5 bases). CDR3 length: 13 residues. The V and J ends lost 8 bases and 7 bases respectively, with 17 bases between them. The V gene's germline CDR1 is SEHNR and CDR2 FQNEAQ (reference sequence). The chain's CDR3 is CASGGLPGDEAFF. Written as DNA, the CDR3 is TGTGCCAGCGGGGGACTCCCTGGCGATGAAGCTTTCTTT.

The V call is TRBV18, the J call TRBJ1-1, with a weak D call TRBD1 (5 bases). The CDR3 consists of 13 residues. Germline V CDR1 and CDR2: KGHSH, LQKENI. Trimming took 3 bases from V and 6 from J, leaving 11 bases between them. CDR3 amino acids: CASSPSREAEAFF. The CDR3 bases are TGTGCCAGCTCACCTTCCAGGGAAGCTGAAGCTTTCTTT. Combining the CDR3 with reference TRBV18 and TRBJ1-1 gives the whole variable domain NAGVMQNPRHLVRRRGQEARLRCSPMKGHSHVYWYRQLPEEGLKFMVYLQKENIIDESGMPKERFSAEFPKEGPSILRIQQVVRGDSAAYFCASSPSREAEAFFGQGTRLTVV.

The sample holds a few counts of this clone. J is TRBJ2-7 and V is TRBV11-2; perhaps TRBD1 as D (6 bases). The CDR3 consists of 15 residues. Germline CDR1 reads SGHAT; CDR2 reads FQNNGV. Trimming shortened V by 5 bases and J by 4 bases, and 18 bases separated the two germline ends. CDR3 loop: CASSKDPQGNYEQYF. DNA for the CDR3: TGTGCCAGCAGCAAAGACCCCCAGGGGAATTACGAGCAGTACTTC.

This chain joins TRBV7-9 and TRBJ1-2, with D unresolved. The germline gives CDR1 SEHNR, CDR2 FQNEAQ (reference sequence). This CDR3 region has 16 residues. Trimming shortened V by 2 bases and J by 0 bases, and 13 bases separated the two germline ends. The CDR3 DNA follows: TGTGCCAGCAGCTTAATGGGCCGCGAGACTAACTATGGCTACACCTTC. Amino acids: CASSLMGRETNYGYTF.

The chain employs TRBV7-8 and TRBJ2-2, with 13 bases that match TRBD2. Trimming cost V 6 bases and J 5 bases; bases outside gene matches: 9. The CDR3 length is 17 residues. Germline values: CDR1 SGHVS, CDR2 FQNEAQ. CDR3 region: CASRTGLAGAWTGELFF. For the CDR3, the DNA is TGTGCCAGCAGAACAGGACTAGCGGGGGCCTGGACCGGGGAGCTGTTTTTT.

This sequence joins TRBV3-1 (or the pseudogene TRBV3-2) and TRBJ2-3; 8 positions match TRBD2. J lost 0 bases, V lost 1 base, and 9 bases had no gene match. Germline values: CDR1 LGHDT, CDR2 YNNKEL (reference sequence). There are 18 residues in the CDR3. As DNA, the CDR3 is TGTGCCAGCAGCCAAGGGGGTCTAGCGGGTTCTAGCACAGATACGCAGTATTTT. Translating it yields CASSQGGLAGSSTDTQYF.

The gene calls are TRBV5-1 and TRBJ1-2, with D perhaps TRBD1 (5 bases). The V gene lost 4 bases and the J gene lost 5 bases, with 15 bases spanning the gap. Germline-derived CDR1 and CDR2 are SGHRS and YFSETQ. The CDR3 has 14 residues. The CDR3 DNA sequence: TGCGCCAGCAGCCCGGACGGGGGGAGATATGGCTACACCTTC. It encodes CASSPDGGRYGYTF.

The V gene is TRBV2, the J gene TRBJ1-6; D gene unclear. The CDR3 consists of 15 residues. Per germline, CDR1 SNHLY and CDR2 FYNNEI. Trimming shortened V by 5 bases and J by 0 bases, and 8 bases separated the two germline ends. The CDR3 coding sequence is TGTGCCAGCAGTTTTGACACCTCCTATAATTCACCCCTCCACTTT. Translated, it gives CASSFDTSYNSPLHF.